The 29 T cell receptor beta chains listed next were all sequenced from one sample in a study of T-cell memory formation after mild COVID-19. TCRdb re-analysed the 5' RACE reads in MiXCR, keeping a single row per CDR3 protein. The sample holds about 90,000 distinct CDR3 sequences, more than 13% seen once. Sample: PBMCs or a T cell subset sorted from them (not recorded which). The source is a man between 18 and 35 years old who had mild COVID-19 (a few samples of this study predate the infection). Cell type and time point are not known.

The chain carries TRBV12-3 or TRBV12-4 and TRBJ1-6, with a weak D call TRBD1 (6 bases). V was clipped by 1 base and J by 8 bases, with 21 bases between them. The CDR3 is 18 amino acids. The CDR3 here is CASSLEQGIGALDSPLHF. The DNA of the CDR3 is TGTGCCAGCAGTTTAGAACAGGGCATTGGCGCATTGGATTCACCCCTCCACTTT.

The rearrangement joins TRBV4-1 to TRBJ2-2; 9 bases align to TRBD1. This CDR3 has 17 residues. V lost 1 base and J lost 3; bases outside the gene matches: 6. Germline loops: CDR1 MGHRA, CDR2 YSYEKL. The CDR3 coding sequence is TGCGCCAGCAGCCAAGGGTCCGGGACAGGGTACACCGGGGAGCTGTTTTTT. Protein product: CASSQGSGTGYTGELFF.

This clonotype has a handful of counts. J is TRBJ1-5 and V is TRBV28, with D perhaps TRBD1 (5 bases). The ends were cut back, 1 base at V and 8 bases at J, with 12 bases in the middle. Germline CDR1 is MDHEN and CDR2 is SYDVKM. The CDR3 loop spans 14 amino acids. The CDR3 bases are TGTGCCAGCAGTTTATTTGAGGGGCGTGAGCCCCAGCATTTT. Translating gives CASSLFEGREPQHF. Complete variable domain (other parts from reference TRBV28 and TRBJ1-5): DVKVTQSSRYLVKRTGEKVFLECVQDMDHENMFWYRQDPGLGLRLIYFSYDVKMKEKGDIPEGYSVSREKKERFSLILESASTNQTSMYLCASSLFEGREPQHFGDGTRLSIL.

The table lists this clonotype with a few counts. The CDR3 DNA sequence: TGCGCCATTAGGGGGACCCAGTACTTC. Its translation: CAIRGTQYF. The V gene is TRBV4-3, the J gene TRBJ2-5; D possibly corresponds to TRBD1 (5 bases). The CDR3 covers 9 residues. CDR1 is LGHNA and CDR2 is YSLEER in the germline V gene. V lost 10 bases, J lost 7 bases, and 7 bases lay in between.

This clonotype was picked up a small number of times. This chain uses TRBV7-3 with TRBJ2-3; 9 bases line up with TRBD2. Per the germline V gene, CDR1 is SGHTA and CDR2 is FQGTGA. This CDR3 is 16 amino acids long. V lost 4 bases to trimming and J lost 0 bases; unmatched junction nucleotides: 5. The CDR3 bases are TGTGCCAGCAGCTCCGGGACTAGCCTAAGCACAGATACGCAGTATTTT. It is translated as CASSSGTSLSTDTQYF.

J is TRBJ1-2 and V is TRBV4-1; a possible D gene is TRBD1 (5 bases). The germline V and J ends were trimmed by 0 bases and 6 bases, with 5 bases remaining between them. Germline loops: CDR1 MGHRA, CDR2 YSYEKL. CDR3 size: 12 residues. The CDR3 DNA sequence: TGCGCCAGCAGCCAAGAGGGGCATGGCTACACCTTC. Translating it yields CASSQEGHGYTF.

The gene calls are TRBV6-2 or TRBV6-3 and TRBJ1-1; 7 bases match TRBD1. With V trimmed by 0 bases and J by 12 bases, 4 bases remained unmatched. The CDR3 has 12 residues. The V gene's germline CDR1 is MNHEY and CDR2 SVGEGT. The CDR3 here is CASSYSDRRPFF. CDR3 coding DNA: TGTGCCAGCAGTTACTCGGACAGGAGGCCTTTCTTT.

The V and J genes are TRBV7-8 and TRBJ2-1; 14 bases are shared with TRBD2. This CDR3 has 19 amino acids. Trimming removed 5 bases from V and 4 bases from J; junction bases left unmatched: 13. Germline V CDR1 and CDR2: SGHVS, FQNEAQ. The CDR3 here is CASSKPGQGTSGGYNEQFF. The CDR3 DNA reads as TGTGCCAGCAGCAAACCGGGACAGGGGACTAGCGGGGGTTACAATGAGCAGTTCTTC.

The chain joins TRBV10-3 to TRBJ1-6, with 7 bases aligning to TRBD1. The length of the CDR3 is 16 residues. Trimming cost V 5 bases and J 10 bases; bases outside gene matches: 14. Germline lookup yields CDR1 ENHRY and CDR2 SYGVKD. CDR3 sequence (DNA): TGTGCCATCAGTACGGGACAGTCCCCATCCGCATCACCCCTCCACTTT. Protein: CAISTGQSPSASPLHF.

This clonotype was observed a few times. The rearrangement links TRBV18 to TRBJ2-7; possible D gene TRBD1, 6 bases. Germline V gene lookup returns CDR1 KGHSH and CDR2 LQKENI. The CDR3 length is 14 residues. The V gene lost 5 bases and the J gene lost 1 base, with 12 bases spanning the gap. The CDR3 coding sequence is TGTGCCAGCTCATCGCAGGGGCAATCCTACGAGCAGTACTTC. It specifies CASSSQGQSYEQYF.

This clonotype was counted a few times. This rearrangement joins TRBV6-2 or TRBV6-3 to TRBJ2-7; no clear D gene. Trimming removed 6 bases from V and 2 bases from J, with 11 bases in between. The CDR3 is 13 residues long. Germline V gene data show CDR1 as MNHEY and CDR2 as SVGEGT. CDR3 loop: CASSATVTYEQYV. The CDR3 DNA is TGTGCCAGCAGCGCCACCGTAACCTACGAGCAGTACGTC.

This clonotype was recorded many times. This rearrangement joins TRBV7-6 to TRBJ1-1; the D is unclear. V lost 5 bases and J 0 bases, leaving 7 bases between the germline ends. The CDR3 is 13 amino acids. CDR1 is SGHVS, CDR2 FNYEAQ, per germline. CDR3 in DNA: TGTGCCAGCAGCCGGGATGTGAACACTGAAGCTTTCTTT. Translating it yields CASSRDVNTEAFF.

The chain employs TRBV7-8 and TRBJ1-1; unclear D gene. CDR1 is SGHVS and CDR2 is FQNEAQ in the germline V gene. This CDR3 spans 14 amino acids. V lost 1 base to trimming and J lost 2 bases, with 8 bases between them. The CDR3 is CASSLGWVNTEAFF. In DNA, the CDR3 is TGTGCCAGCAGCTTAGGGTGGGTAAACACTGAAGCTTTCTTT.

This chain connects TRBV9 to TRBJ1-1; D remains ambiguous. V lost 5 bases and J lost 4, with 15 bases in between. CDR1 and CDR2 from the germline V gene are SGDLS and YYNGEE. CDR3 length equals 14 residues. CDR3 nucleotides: TGTGCCAGCAGTATCGGACTAGGTAGCACTGAAGCTTTCTTT. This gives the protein CASSIGLGSTEAFF.

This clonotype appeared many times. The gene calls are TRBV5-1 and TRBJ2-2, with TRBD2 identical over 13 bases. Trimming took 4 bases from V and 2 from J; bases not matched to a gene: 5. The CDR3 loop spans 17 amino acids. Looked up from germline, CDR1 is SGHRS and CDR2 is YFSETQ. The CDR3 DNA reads TGCGCCAGCAGCCGAGGACTAGCGGGGGTTAACACCGGGGAGCTGTTTTTT. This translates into CASSRGLAGVNTGELFF. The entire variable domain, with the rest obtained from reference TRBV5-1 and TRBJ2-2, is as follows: KAGVTQTPRYLIKTRGQQVTLSCSPISGHRSVSWYQQTPGQGLQFLFEYFSETQRNKGNFPGRFSGRQFSNSRSEMNVSTLELGDSALYLCASSRGLAGVNTGELFFGEGSRLTVL.

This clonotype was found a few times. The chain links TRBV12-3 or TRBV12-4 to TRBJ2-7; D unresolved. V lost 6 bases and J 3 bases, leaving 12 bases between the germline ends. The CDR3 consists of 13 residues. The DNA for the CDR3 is TGTGCCAGCAGGTCAGAGCTAAACTACGAGCAGTACTTC. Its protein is CASRSELNYEQYF.

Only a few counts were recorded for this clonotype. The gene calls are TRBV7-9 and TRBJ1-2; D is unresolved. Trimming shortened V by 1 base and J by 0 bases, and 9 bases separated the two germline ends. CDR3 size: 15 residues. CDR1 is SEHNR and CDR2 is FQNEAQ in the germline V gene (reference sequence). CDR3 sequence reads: CASSLGTVANYGYTF. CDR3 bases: TGTGCCAGCAGCTTAGGGACTGTTGCTAACTATGGCTACACCTTC.

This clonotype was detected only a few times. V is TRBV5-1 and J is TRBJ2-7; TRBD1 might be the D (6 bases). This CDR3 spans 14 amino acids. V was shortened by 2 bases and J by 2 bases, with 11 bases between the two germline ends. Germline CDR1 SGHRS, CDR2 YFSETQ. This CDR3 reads CASSFDRTAYEQYF. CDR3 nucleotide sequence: TGCGCCAGCAGCTTCGACAGGACCGCCTACGAGCAGTACTTC. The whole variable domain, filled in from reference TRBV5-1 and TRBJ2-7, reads KAGVTQTPRYLIKTRGQQVTLSCSPISGHRSVSWYQQTPGQGLQFLFEYFSETQRNKGNFPGRFSGRQFSNSRSEMNVSTLELGDSALYLCASSFDRTAYEQYFGPGTRLTVT.

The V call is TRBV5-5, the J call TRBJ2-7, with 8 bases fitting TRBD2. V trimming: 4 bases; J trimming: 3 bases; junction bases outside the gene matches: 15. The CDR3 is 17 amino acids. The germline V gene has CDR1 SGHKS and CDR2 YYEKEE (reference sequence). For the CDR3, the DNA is TGTGCCAGCAGCCCGGTGGGGACGGCGGGGGGACTCTACGAGCAGTACGTC. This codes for CASSPVGTAGGLYEQYV.

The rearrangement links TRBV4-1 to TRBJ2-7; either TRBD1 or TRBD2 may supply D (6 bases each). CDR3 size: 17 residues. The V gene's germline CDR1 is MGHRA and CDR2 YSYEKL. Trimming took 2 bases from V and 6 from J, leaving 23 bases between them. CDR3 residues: CASSQLGQHAGTAEQYF. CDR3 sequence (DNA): TGCGCCAGCAGCCAACTGGGACAACATGCGGGAACCGCCGAGCAGTACTTC.

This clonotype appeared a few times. The CDR3 region has the DNA TGCGCCAGCACCCTAAAGGGCGGGGGCACAGATACGCAGTATTTT. The encoded protein is CASTLKGGGTDTQYF. The rearrangement uses TRBV5-1 and TRBJ2-3; D possibly corresponds to TRBD2 (6 bases). The V gene's germline CDR1 is SGHRS and CDR2 YFSETQ. V was pared by 6 bases and J by 1 base, with 15 bases between. This CDR3 has 15 amino acids.

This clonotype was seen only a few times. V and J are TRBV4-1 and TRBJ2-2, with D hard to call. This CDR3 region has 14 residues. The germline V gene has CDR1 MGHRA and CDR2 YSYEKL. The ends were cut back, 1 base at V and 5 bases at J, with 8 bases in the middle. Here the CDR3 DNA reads TGCGCCAGCAGCCAAGCTTGGGGTACCGGGGAGCTGTTTTTT. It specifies CASSQAWGTGELFF.

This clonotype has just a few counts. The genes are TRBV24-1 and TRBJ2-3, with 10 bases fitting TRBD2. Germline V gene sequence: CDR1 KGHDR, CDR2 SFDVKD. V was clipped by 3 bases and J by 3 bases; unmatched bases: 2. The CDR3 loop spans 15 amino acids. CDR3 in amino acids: CATSDVAGGTDTQYF. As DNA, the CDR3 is TGTGCCACCAGTGATGTAGCGGGGGGAACAGATACGCAGTATTTT.

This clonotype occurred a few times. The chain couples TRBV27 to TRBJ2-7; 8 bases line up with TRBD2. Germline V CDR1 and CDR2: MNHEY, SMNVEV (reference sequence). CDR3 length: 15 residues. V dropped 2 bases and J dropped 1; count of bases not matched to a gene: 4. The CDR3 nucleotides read TGTGCCAGCAGTTTAAGGGCTAGCGGGTCCTACGAGCAGTACTTC. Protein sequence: CASSLRASGSYEQYF.

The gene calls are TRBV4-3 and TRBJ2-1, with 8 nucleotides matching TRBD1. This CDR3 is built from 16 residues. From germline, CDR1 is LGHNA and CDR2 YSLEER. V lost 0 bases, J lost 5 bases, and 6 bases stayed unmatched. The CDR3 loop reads CASSQDRQGWDNEQFF. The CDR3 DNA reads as TGCGCCAGCAGCCAAGATAGACAGGGGTGGGACAATGAGCAGTTCTTC.

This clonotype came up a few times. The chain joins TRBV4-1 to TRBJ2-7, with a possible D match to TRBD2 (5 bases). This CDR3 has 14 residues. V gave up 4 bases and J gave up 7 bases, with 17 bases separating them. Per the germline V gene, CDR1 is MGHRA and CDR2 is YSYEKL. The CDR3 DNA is TGCGCCAGCAGCCCCACGGCCAGAGGGCGGGAGCAGTACGTC. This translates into CASSPTARGREQYV.

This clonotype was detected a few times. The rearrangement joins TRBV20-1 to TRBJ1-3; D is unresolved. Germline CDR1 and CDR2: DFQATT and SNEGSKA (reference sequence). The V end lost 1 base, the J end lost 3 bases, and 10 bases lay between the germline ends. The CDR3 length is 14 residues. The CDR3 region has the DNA TGCAGTGCTAGAGCCAGAGGGAGTGGAAACACCATATATTTT. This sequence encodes CSARARGSGNTIYF.

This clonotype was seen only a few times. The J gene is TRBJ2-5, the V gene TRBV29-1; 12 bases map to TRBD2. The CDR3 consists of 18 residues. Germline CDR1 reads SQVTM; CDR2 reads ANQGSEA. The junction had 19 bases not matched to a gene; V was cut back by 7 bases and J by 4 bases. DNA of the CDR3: TGCAGCGCCGGTGCCCCCGGGAAGCTAGCGGGGGGGCGAGAGACCCAGTACTTC. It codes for CSAGAPGKLAGGRETQYF.

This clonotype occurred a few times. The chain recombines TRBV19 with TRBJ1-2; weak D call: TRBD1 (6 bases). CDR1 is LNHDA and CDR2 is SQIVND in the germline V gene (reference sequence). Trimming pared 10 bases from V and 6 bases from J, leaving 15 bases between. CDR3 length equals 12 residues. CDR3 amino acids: CATLKGVDGYTF. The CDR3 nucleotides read TGTGCCACCTTAAAGGGGGTAGATGGCTACACCTTC.